One sample yielded the 30 T cell receptor beta chains listed below, sequenced in a study of T cell responses to AZD1222 COVID-19 vaccine. Assay used: immunoSEQ multiplex PCR; TCRdb lists only in-frame clones, some missing. This sample carries around 150,000 clones, around 90% of them seen once, and the ten largest clones take less than 3.5%. The material sequenced was peripheral blood, taken 28 days after the second AZD1222 dose. Receptor source: an adult who received the AZD1222 COVID-19 vaccine.

The chain is built from TRBV27 and TRBJ2-7, with D uncertain. CDR3 length: 13 residues. The germline V gene encodes CDR1 MNHEY and CDR2 SMNVEV (reference sequence). The germline V and J ends were trimmed by 4 bases and 4 bases, with 11 bases remaining between them. CDR3 sequence reads: CASSYKGSYEQYF. The CDR3 DNA reads as TGTGCCAGCAGTTATAAGGGCTCGTACGAGCAGTACTTC.

The rearrangement uses TRBV5-1 and TRBJ1-3; the D is unclear. CDR3 length: 14 amino acids. The V and J ends lost 2 bases and 0 bases respectively, with 6 bases between them. Germline lookup yields CDR1 SGHRS and CDR2 YFSETQ. CDR3 sequence (DNA): TGCGCCAGCAGCTTCGGGGACTCTGGAAACACCATATATTTT. Amino acids: CASSFGDSGNTIYF.

This sequence joins TRBV4-2 and TRBJ1-3, with 7 bases matching TRBD1. This CDR3 comprises 13 residues. Trimming took 7 bases from V and 4 from J; bases not matched to a gene: 4. The germline V gene has CDR1 LGHNA and CDR2 YNFKEQ. CDR3 in DNA: TGTGCCAGCAATGGACAGGCGGGAAACACCATATATTTT. Its protein product is CASNGQAGNTIYF.

This rearrangement joins TRBV2 to TRBJ1-4; D is unclear. Germline V gene data show CDR1 as SNHLY and CDR2 as FYNNEI. The length of the CDR3 is 17 residues. Trimming shortened V by 0 bases and J by 5 bases, and 16 bases separated the two germline ends. The CDR3 sequence: CASSEAPTDLQNEKLFF. In nucleotides, the CDR3 is TGTGCCAGCAGTGAAGCGCCAACAGACTTACAGAATGAAAAACTGTTTTTT.

The chain recombines TRBV6-5 with TRBJ2-3; D ambiguous. Germline V gene sequence: CDR1 MNHEY, CDR2 SVGAGI. The V and J ends lost 6 bases and 12 bases respectively, with 13 bases between them. The CDR3 is made up of 11 amino acids. In DNA form, the CDR3 reads TGTGCCAGCAGCCTGGACGCGAGCCAGTATTTT. Translating it yields CASSLDASQYF.

V gene TRBV12-5 combines with J gene TRBJ1-4; TRBD1 matches 7 bases. Germline V gene data show CDR1 as LGHNT and CDR2 as FRNRAP. J lost 0 bases, V lost 4 bases, and 5 bases had no gene match. The CDR3 is made up of 16 amino acids. The DNA of the CDR3 is TGTGCTAGTGGTTGGGGACAGATTGCAACTAATGAAAAACTGTTTTTT. As protein: CASGWGQIATNEKLFF.

The chain recombines TRBV10-2 with TRBJ2-7; D perhaps matches TRBD1 (7 bases). From germline, CDR1 is WSHSY and CDR2 SAAADI. This CDR3 has 12 residues. With 10 bases removed from V and 3 bases from J, the gap between germline ends came to 13 bases. The CDR3: CATSGGNYEQYF. In DNA, the CDR3 is TGCGCCACCTCAGGGGGGAACTACGAGCAGTACTTC.

The V and J genes are TRBV6-5 and TRBJ1-2; TRBD1 matches at 7 bases. Germline CDR1 and CDR2: MNHEY and SVGAGI. The J segment lost 5 bases and the V segment lost 7 bases, leaving 10 bases of the junction unmatched. This CDR3 comprises 14 residues. As DNA, the CDR3 is TGTGCCAGCACTAAGAACAGGGGCCGATATGGCTACACCTTC. Translating it yields CASTKNRGRYGYTF.

This chain links TRBV27 with TRBJ2-5; D is uncertain. Germline-derived CDR1 and CDR2 are MNHEY and SMNVEV (reference sequence). CDR3 size: 15 residues. Trimming cost V 4 bases and J 4 bases, with 16 bases left between them. Here the CDR3 reads CASSWSRTARETQYF. CDR3 coding DNA: TGTGCCAGCAGTTGGTCTCGAACGGCGAGAGAGACCCAGTACTTC.

The chain is built from TRBV3-1 (or the pseudogene TRBV3-2) and TRBJ2-2; D not certain. V was clipped by 2 bases and J by 0 bases, with 7 bases between them. CDR3 length equals 15 residues. In germline, CDR1 is LGHDT, CDR2 YNNKEL (reference sequence). The CDR3 DNA is TGTGCCAGCAGCCAATTATGGGCGAACACCGGGGAGCTGTTTTTT. Encoded protein: CASSQLWANTGELFF.

V and J are TRBV12-3 or TRBV12-4 and TRBJ2-2; TRBD1 agrees at 7 bases. Germline trimming cut 5 bases from V and 5 bases from J; bases unmatched to any gene: 2. This CDR3 region has 13 residues. CDR3 coding DNA: TGTGCCAGCAGTCCACAGGGGACCGGGGAGCTGTTTTTT. This encodes CASSPQGTGELFF.

This chain uses TRBV30 with TRBJ1-1; TRBD1 might be the D (5 bases). This CDR3 spans 14 amino acids. Germline V gives CDR1 GTSNPN, CDR2 SVGIG (reference sequence). V was cut by 3 bases and J by 0 bases, with 11 bases left in between. Written as DNA, the CDR3 is TGTGCCTGGAGGGAGGGGATGGTGAACACTGAAGCTTTCTTT. Encoded protein: CAWREGMVNTEAFF.

This rearrangement joins TRBV7-8 to TRBJ2-3; TRBD2 matches 8 bases. The germline V gene has CDR1 SGHVS and CDR2 FQNEAQ. CDR3 length equals 15 residues. J lost 4 bases, V lost 4 bases, and 7 bases had no gene match. Here the CDR3 reads CASSSGTSGPDTQYF. In DNA, the CDR3 is TGTGCCAGCAGCTCTGGGACTAGTGGCCCAGATACGCAGTATTTT.

The gene calls are TRBV30 and TRBJ2-7, with D possibly being TRBD1 or TRBD2 (5 bases each). Germline-derived CDR1 and CDR2 are GTSNPN and SVGIG (reference sequence). V was clipped by 7 bases and J by 9 bases, with 19 bases between them. The CDR3 covers 12 residues. CDR3 loop: CASGHGAKGQYF. In nucleotides, the CDR3 is TGTGCCTCCGGACACGGGGCCAAGGGGCAGTACTTC. The whole variable domain, filled in from reference TRBV30 and TRBJ2-7, reads SQTIHQWPATLVQPVGSPLSLECTVEGTSNPNLYWYRQAAGRGLQLLFYSVGIGQISSEVPQNLSASRPQDRQFILSSKKLLLSDSGFYLCASGHGAKGQYFGPGTRLTVT.

This clone has only one observation. This chain connects TRBV7-9 to TRBJ1-4; the D gene is possibly TRBD1 (5 bases). The CDR3 spans 17 residues. Trimming stripped 1 base from V and 3 bases from J, with 15 bases between. CDR1 is SEHNR and CDR2 is FQNEAQ in the germline V gene (reference sequence). This CDR3 reads CASSLGDGRGSNEKLFF. The CDR3 coding sequence is TGTGCCAGCAGCTTAGGGGACGGAAGAGGGTCTAATGAAAAACTGTTTTTT.

V and J are TRBV7-2 and TRBJ2-7, with a tentative D call TRBD2 (6 bases). CDR3 length: 14 residues. Trimming took 5 bases from V and 3 from J, leaving 14 bases between them. CDR1 and CDR2 (germline): SGHTA, FQGNSA. CDR3 amino acids: CASSPAGRVYEQYF. DNA of the CDR3: TGTGCCAGCAGCCCCGCGGGGCGGGTCTACGAGCAGTACTTC.

Of note for this clone: The junction differs from germline at one of its ends, possibly a read error. The V and J genes are TRBV2 and TRBJ1-2; D gene uncertain. The CDR3 contains 11 residues. Germline V gives CDR1 SNHLY, CDR2 FYNNEI. This CDR3 reads CASSLQEFPSF. The CDR3 coding sequence is TGTGCCAGCAGCCTCCAGGAGTTCCCCTCCTTC. The full variable domain, its missing parts supplied by reference TRBV2 and TRBJ1-2, is EPEVTQTPSHQVTQMGQEVILRCVPISNHLYFYWYRQILGQKVEFLVSFYNNEISEKSEIFDDQFSVERPDGSNFTLKIRSTKLEDSAMYFCASSLQEFPSFGSGTRLTVV.

The CDR3 reads CASSYSYGNQPQHF. The CDR3 DNA sequence: TGTGCCAGCAGTTACTCATACGGCAATCAGCCCCAGCATTTT. The chain couples TRBV6-5 to TRBJ1-5, with no clear D. The CDR3 is 14 residues long. Per germline, CDR1 MNHEY and CDR2 SVGAGI. Trimming stripped 0 bases from V and 2 bases from J, with 5 bases between.

The J gene is TRBJ2-7, the V gene TRBV3-1 (or the pseudogene TRBV3-2); tentatively, D is TRBD1 or TRBD2 (5 bases each). The CDR3 extends over 13 amino acids. V was shortened by 4 bases and J by 5 bases, with 12 bases between the two germline ends. Germline V gene lookup returns CDR1 LGHDT and CDR2 YNNKEL (reference sequence). The CDR3 sequence: CASSLRDPNEQYF. In DNA form, the CDR3 reads TGTGCCAGCAGCCTCCGGGACCCTAACGAGCAGTACTTC.

Only one count was recorded for this clone. The chain recombines TRBV11-2 with TRBJ2-1; 9 nucleotides agree with TRBD2. CDR3 size: 18 residues. V gave up 0 bases and J gave up 3 bases; unmatched junction bases: 9. In germline, CDR1 is SGHAT, CDR2 FQNNGV. Here the CDR3 DNA reads TGTGCCAGCAGCTTAGATAGCGCGGTACTAGCGGGCTACAATGAGCAGTTCTTC. It specifies CASSLDSAVLAGYNEQFF.

This chain uses TRBV28 with TRBJ1-3; maybe TRBD1 (5 bases). Trimming cost V 5 bases and J 0 bases, with 11 bases left between them. Germline loops: CDR1 MDHEN, CDR2 SYDVKM. This CDR3 contains 15 residues. CDR3: CASSPGAVSGNTIYF. CDR3 sequence (DNA): TGTGCCAGCAGTCCCGGGGCGGTCTCTGGAAACACCATATATTTT.

The chain carries TRBV7-9 and TRBJ2-6; 7 bases are a match to TRBD2. The junction had 12 bases not matched to a gene; V was cut back by 4 bases and J by 0 bases. Germline values: CDR1 SEHNR, CDR2 FQNEAQ (reference sequence). There are 19 residues in the CDR3. CDR3 in amino acids: CASSSIQAGSPSGANVLTF. The CDR3 coding sequence is TGTGCCAGCAGCTCAATCCAAGCGGGATCCCCCTCTGGGGCCAACGTCCTGACTTTC.

The chain uses TRBV30 and TRBJ2-5; either TRBD1 or TRBD2 may fit D (5 bases each). The germline V gene has CDR1 GTSNPN and CDR2 SVGIG (reference sequence). This CDR3 contains 13 residues. Trimming left V 3 bases short and J 5 bases short, with 13 bases between. The CDR3 region is CAWSSGRGETQYF. In nucleotides, the CDR3 is TGTGCCTGGAGCTCGGGGCGAGGGGAGACCCAGTACTTC. The full variable domain, in which reference TRBV30 and TRBJ2-5 provide the parts outside the CDR3, is SQTIHQWPATLVQPVGSPLSLECTVEGTSNPNLYWYRQAAGRGLQLLFYSVGIGQISSEVPQNLSASRPQDRQFILSSKKLLLSDSGFYLCAWSSGRGETQYFGPGTRLLVL.

The CDR3 region is CASSQQGWDYGYTF. CDR3 in DNA: TGTGCCAGCAGTCAACAGGGATGGGACTATGGCTACACCTTC. This chain joins TRBV2 and TRBJ1-2, with D possibly being TRBD1 (6 bases). The CDR3 is 14 residues long. V was shortened by 5 bases and J by 3 bases, with 13 bases between the two germline ends. From germline, CDR1 is SNHLY and CDR2 FYNNEI.

This chain links TRBV14 with TRBJ2-7, with 12 bases that match TRBD1. Germline trimming cut 2 bases from V and 4 bases from J; bases unmatched to any gene: 21. The germline V gene has CDR1 SGHDN and CDR2 FVKESK. The CDR3 loop spans 21 amino acids. Here the CDR3 DNA reads TGTGCCAGCAGCCAAAGGGGGACAGGGGGCTCAGAAAAACCGATTGCGTACGAGCAGTACTTC. Translating gives CASSQRGTGGSEKPIAYEQYF. The full variable domain, its missing parts supplied by reference TRBV14 and TRBJ2-7, is EAGVTQFPSHSVIEKGQTVTLRCDPISGHDNLYWYRRVMGKEIKFLLHFVKESKQDESGMPNNRFLAERTGGTYSTLKVQPAELEDSGVYFCASSQRGTGGSEKPIAYEQYFGPGTRLTVT.

The V call is TRBV19, the J call TRBJ2-2; a possible D gene is TRBD2 (5 bases). Germline V gene lookup returns CDR1 LNHDA and CDR2 SQIVND (reference sequence). There are 14 residues in the CDR3. Trimming took 5 bases from V and 4 from J, leaving 11 bases between them. The DNA of the CDR3 is TGTGCCAGTAGTTCTTCAGCGGTCACCGGGGAGCTGTTTTTT. Residues: CASSSSAVTGELFF.

The chain recombines TRBV2 with TRBJ1-1; tentative D call: TRBD1 (5 bases). Germline loops: CDR1 SNHLY, CDR2 FYNNEI. The CDR3 totals 14 residues. V lost 6 bases to trimming and J lost 5 bases, with 16 bases between them. CDR3 amino acids: CASRGEGEGTEAFF. CDR3 coding DNA: TGTGCCAGCAGGGGGGAGGGCGAAGGAACTGAAGCTTTCTTT.

V is TRBV7-9 and J is TRBJ2-7; D not certain. V dropped 1 base and J dropped 6 bases, with 7 bases sitting between them. Germline V CDR1 and CDR2: SEHNR, FQNEAQ (reference sequence). The CDR3 is 12 amino acids. The CDR3 loop is CASSLGPGEQYF. The CDR3 DNA is TGTGCCAGCAGCTTAGGCCCGGGCGAGCAGTACTTC. Supplemented by reference TRBV7-9 and TRBJ2-7, the full variable domain reads DTGVSQNPRHKITKRGQNVTFRCDPISEHNRLYWYRQTLGQGPEFLTYFQNEAQLEKSRLLSDRFSAERPKGSFSTLEIQRTEQGDSAMYLCASSLGPGEQYFGPGTRLTVT.

V is TRBV3-1 (or the pseudogene TRBV3-2) and J is TRBJ1-1; tentative D call: TRBD1 (5 bases). This CDR3 contains 15 residues. The germline V gene encodes CDR1 LGHDT and CDR2 YNNKEL (reference sequence). Trimming removed 4 bases from V and 2 bases from J, with 14 bases in between. The DNA of the CDR3 is TGTGCCAGCAGCCCTCGAGGGGCTCGCAACACTGAAGCTTTCTTT. Its translation: CASSPRGARNTEAFF.

The J gene is TRBJ2-7, the V gene TRBV29-1, with TRBD2 matching over 9 bases. Germline assignment: CDR1 SQVTM and CDR2 ANQGSEA. The CDR3 covers 13 residues. J gave up 6 bases and V 7 bases, and 10 bases lay outside the gene matches. The CDR3: CSAQVAGASEQYF. The CDR3, as DNA: TGCAGCGCCCAGGTAGCGGGAGCTTCCGAGCAGTACTTC.